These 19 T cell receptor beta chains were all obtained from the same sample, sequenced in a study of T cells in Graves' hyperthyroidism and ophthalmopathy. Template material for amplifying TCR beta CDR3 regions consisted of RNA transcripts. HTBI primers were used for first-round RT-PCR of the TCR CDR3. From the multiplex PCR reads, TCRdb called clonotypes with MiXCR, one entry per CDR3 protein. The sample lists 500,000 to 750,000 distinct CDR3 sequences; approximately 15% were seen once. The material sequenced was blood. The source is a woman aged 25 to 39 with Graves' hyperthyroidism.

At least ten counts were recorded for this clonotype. CDR3 nucleotides: TGTGCCATGGGCCTCCCCGGGGGTGAGCAGTTCTTC. Its translation is CAMGLPGGEQFF. This chain joins TRBV28 and TRBJ2-1, with a tentative D call TRBD2 (6 bases). This CDR3 contains 12 residues. Trimming took off 10 bases at V and 9 bases at J, with 16 bases between the two ends. Germline V gene data show CDR1 as MDHEN and CDR2 as SYDVKM. The whole variable domain, filled in from reference TRBV28 and TRBJ2-1, reads DVKVTQSSRYLVKRTGEKVFLECVQDMDHENMFWYRQDPGLGLRLIYFSYDVKMKEKGDIPEGYSVSREKKERFSLILESASTNQTSMYLCAMGLPGGEQFFGPGTRLTVL.

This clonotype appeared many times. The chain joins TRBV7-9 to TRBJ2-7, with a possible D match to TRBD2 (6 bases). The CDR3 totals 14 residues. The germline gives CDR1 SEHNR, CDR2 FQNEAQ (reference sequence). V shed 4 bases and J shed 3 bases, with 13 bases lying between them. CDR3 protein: CASSYSGEGYEQYF. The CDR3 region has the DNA TGTGCCAGCAGCTATAGCGGAGAGGGCTACGAGCAGTACTTC.

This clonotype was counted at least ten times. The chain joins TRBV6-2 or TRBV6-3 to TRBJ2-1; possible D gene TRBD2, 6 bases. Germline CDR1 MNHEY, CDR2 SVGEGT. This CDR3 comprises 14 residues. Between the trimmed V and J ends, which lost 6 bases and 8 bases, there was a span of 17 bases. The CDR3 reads CASRGDLGLDEQFF. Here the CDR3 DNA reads TGTGCCAGCAGAGGGGACTTGGGGCTCGATGAGCAGTTCTTC.

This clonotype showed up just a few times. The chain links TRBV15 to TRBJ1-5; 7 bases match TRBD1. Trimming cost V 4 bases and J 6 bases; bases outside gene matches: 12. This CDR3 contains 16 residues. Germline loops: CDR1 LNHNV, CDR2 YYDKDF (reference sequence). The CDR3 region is CATSNTRGGLGQPQHF. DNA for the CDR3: TGTGCCACCAGCAACACCAGGGGGGGGCTGGGTCAGCCCCAGCATTTT.

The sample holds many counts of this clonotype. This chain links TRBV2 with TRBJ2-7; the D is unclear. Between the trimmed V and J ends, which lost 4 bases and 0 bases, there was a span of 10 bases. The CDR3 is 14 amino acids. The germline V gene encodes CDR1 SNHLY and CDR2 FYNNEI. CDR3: CASSVRRVSYEQYF. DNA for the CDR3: TGTGCCAGCAGTGTCAGACGAGTCTCCTACGAGCAGTACTTC.

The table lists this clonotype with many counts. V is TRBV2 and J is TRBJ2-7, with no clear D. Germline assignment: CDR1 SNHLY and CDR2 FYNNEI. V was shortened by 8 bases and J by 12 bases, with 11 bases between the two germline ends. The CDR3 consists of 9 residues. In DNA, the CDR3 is TGTGCCAGCGGACCCTGGCCGTACTTC. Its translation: CASGPWPYF. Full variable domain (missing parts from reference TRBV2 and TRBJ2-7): EPEVTQTPSHQVTQMGQEVILRCVPISNHLYFYWYRQILGQKVEFLVSFYNNEISEKSEIFDDQFSVERPDGSNFTLKIRSTKLEDSAMYFCASGPWPYFGPGTRLTVT.

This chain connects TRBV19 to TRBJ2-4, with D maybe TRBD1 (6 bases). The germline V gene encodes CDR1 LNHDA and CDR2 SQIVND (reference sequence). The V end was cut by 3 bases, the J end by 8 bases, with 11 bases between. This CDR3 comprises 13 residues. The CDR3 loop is CASSMSEGDIQYF. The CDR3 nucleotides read TGTGCCAGTAGTATGAGTGAGGGGGACATTCAGTACTTC.

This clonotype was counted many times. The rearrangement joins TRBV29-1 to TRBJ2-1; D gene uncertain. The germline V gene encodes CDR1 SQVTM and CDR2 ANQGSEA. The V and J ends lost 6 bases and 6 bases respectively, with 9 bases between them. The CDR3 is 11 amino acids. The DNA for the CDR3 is TGCAGCGTGTTGGGTGGCAATGAGCAGTTCTTC. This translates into CSVLGGNEQFF.

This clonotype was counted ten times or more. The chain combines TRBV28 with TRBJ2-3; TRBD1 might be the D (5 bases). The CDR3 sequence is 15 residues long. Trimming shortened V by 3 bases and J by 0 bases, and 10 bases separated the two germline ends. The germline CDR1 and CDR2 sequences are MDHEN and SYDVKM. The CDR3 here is CASSFLTDSTDTQYF. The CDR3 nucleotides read TGTGCCAGCAGTTTCTTGACAGATAGCACAGATACGCAGTATTTT. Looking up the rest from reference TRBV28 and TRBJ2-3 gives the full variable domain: DVKVTQSSRYLVKRTGEKVFLECVQDMDHENMFWYRQDPGLGLRLIYFSYDVKMKEKGDIPEGYSVSREKKERFSLILESASTNQTSMYLCASSFLTDSTDTQYFGPGTRLTVL.

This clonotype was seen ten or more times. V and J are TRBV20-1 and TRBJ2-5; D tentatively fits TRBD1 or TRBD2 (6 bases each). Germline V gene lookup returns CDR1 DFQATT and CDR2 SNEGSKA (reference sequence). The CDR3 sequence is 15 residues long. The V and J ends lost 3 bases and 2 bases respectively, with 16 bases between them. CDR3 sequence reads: CSASPPWGAQETQYF. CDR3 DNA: TGCAGTGCTAGTCCCCCATGGGGGGCTCAAGAGACCCAGTACTTC.

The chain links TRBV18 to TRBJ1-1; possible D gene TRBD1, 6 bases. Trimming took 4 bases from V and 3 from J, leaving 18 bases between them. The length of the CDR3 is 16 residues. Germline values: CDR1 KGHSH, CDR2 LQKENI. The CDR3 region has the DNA TGTGCCAGCTCACATCTCACCCGGGGGGCCGACACTGAAGCTTTCTTT. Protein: CASSHLTRGADTEAFF.

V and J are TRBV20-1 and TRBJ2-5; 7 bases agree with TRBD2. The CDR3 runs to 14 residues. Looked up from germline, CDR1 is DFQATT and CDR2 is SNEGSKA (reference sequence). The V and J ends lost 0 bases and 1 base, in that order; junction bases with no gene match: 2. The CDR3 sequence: CSARDTGGQETQYF. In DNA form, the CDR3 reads TGCAGTGCTAGAGATACGGGGGGCCAAGAGACCCAGTACTTC.

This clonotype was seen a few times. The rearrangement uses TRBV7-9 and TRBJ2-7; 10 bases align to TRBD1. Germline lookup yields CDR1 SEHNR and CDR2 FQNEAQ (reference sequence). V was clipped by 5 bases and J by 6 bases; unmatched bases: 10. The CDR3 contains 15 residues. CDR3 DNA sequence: TGTGCCAGCAGCATGAAACCGGGACAGGGGAGCGAGCAGTACTTC. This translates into CASSMKPGQGSEQYF.

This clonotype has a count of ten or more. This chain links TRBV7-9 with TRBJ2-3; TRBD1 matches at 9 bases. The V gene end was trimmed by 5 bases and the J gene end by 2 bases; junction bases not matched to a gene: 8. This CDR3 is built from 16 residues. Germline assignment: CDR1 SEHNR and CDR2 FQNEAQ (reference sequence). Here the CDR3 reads CASSARDRETTDTQYF. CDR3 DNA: TGTGCCAGCAGCGCCCGGGACAGGGAAACCACAGATACGCAGTATTTT.

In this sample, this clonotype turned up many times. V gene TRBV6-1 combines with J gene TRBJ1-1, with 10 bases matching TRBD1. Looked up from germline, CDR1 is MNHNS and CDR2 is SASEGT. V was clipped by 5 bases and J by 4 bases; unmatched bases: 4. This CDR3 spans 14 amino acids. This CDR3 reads CASSSDRGPTEAFF. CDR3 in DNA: TGTGCCAGCAGTTCTGACAGGGGGCCCACTGAAGCTTTCTTT.

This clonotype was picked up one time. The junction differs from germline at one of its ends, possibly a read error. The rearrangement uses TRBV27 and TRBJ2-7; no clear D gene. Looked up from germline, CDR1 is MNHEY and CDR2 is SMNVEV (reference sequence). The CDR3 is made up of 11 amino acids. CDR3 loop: CASRFSHEQNF. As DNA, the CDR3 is TGTGCCAGCAGATTTTCCCACGAGCAGAACTTC.

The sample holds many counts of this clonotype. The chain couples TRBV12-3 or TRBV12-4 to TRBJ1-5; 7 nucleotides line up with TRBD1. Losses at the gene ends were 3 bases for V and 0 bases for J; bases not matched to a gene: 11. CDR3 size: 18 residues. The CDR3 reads CASSLRQGGRDSNQPQHF. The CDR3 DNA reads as TGTGCCAGCAGTTTGAGGCAGGGGGGTCGGGATAGCAATCAGCCCCAGCATTTT.

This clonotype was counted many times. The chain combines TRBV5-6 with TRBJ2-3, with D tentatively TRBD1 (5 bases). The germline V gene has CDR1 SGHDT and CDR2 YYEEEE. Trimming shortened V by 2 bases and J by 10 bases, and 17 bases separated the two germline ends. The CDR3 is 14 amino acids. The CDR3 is CASSFRGPQGAQYF. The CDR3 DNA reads TGTGCCAGCAGCTTTCGTGGACCTCAAGGGGCGCAGTATTTT.

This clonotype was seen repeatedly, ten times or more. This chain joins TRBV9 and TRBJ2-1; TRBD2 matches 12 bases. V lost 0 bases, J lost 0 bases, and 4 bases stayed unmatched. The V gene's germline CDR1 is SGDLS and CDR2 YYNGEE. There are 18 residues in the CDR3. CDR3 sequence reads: CASSVGLAGASSYNEQFF. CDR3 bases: TGTGCCAGCAGCGTAGGACTAGCGGGGGCGAGCTCCTACAATGAGCAGTTCTTC.